This entry lists 20 T cell receptor beta chains sequenced from one sample in a study of identical twins (dated by TCRdb to the mid-2010s). The receptor library was made with 5' RACE. Sequencer: Illumina HiSeq 2000. TCRdb reran the public reads through fastp at Q25 and MiXCR, keeping productive beta chains. One record per CDR3 amino acid sequence lists the most common genes and DNA. For this sample there are 700,000 or so distinct CDR3 sequences; 21% appear just once. Of the sample, roughly 4% is held by the ten largest clones. These same records also appear under a second study, on T cells expressing NK-cell markers.

The sequencing sample was made of PBMCs. The receptors here all came from a young woman in good health.

The gene calls are TRBV10-3 and TRBJ2-4; the match to TRBD1 covers 7 bases. Germline loops: CDR1 ENHRY, CDR2 SYGVKD. The V gene end was trimmed by 11 bases and the J gene end by 0 bases; junction bases not matched to a gene: 10. CDR3 size: 15 residues. The CDR3: CASGTVFRAKNIQYF. The CDR3, as DNA: TGTGCCTCCGGGACAGTTTTTAGAGCCAAAAACATTCAGTACTTC.

This clonotype showed up just a few times. This chain uses TRBV13 with TRBJ2-7; no clear D. V dropped 5 bases and J dropped 5 bases, with 10 bases sitting between them. The germline CDR1 and CDR2 sequences are PRHDT and FYEKMQ (reference sequence). The CDR3 totals 12 residues. Here the CDR3 DNA reads TGTGCCAGCAGCCTCAGCTTCAACGAGCAGTACTTC. Its protein is CASSLSFNEQYF. The full variable domain, rest sourced from reference TRBV13 and TRBJ2-7, is AAGVIQSPRHLIKEKRETATLKCYPIPRHDTVYWYQQGPGQDPQFLISFYEKMQSDKGSIPDRFSAQQFSDYHSELNMSSLELGDSALYFCASSLSFNEQYFGPGTRLTVT.

The chain employs TRBV11-2 and TRBJ1-1, with D maybe TRBD1 (5 bases). The V end was cut by 0 bases, the J end by 5 bases, with 10 bases between. Looked up from germline, CDR1 is SGHAT and CDR2 is FQNNGV. This CDR3 has 14 residues. CDR3 in amino acids: CASSLDRRGTEAFF. The CDR3 DNA reads as TGTGCCAGCAGCTTAGACAGGCGGGGGACTGAAGCTTTCTTT.

This clonotype was recorded a few times. The chain carries TRBV20-1 and TRBJ2-2, with D uncertain. The CDR3 sequence is 16 residues long. Germline-derived CDR1 and CDR2 are DFQATT and SNEGSKA (reference sequence). The V end lost 1 base, the J end lost 6 bases, and 18 bases lay between the germline ends. CDR3 region: CSARVAGRGYAGELFF. CDR3 bases: TGCAGTGCTAGAGTAGCAGGAAGAGGATATGCCGGGGAGCTGTTTTTT.

This clonotype was observed a handful of times. This sequence joins TRBV20-1 and TRBJ2-5, with D possibly matching TRBD1 (5 bases). The V end lost 3 bases, the J end lost 6 bases, and 23 bases lay between the germline ends. CDR1 and CDR2 (germline): DFQATT, SNEGSKA (reference sequence). The CDR3 spans 16 residues. CDR3 DNA: TGCAGTGCTAGCTTCGGGCAGGGTGGAATGGGAAAGACCCAGTACTTC. It translates to CSASFGQGGMGKTQYF.

The chain recombines TRBV20-1 with TRBJ2-7; TRBD2 is a possible D gene (5 bases). Trimming took off 0 bases at V and 3 bases at J, with 12 bases between the two ends. The germline V gene encodes CDR1 DFQATT and CDR2 SNEGSKA (reference sequence). The CDR3 contains 14 residues. CDR3 DNA: TGCAGTGCTAGAGAAGGCGGGTCCTTCTACGAGCAGTACTTC. Residues: CSAREGGSFYEQYF.

The chain joins TRBV2 to TRBJ2-7; the D call may be TRBD1 or TRBD2 (6 bases each). Trimming pared 8 bases from V and 6 bases from J, leaving 17 bases between. The germline CDR1 and CDR2 sequences are SNHLY and FYNNEI. The length of the CDR3 is 13 residues. CDR3 residues: CASVEGRGGEQYF. CDR3 DNA: TGTGCCAGCGTGGAGGGACGAGGGGGCGAGCAGTACTTC.

The V gene is TRBV20-1, the J gene TRBJ1-1, with 7 positions matching TRBD1. Germline loops: CDR1 DFQATT, CDR2 SNEGSKA (reference sequence). Trimming took 3 bases from V and 1 from J; bases not matched to a gene: 5. The CDR3 runs 14 residues. The chain's CDR3 is CSASWDRKNTEAFF. The CDR3 coding sequence is TGCAGTGCTAGCTGGGACAGAAAGAACACTGAAGCTTTCTTT.

A few counts support this clonotype. The chain is built from TRBV2 and TRBJ1-6; no reliable D call. Germline lookup yields CDR1 SNHLY and CDR2 FYNNEI. Between the trimmed V and J ends, which lost 3 bases and 5 bases, there was a span of 11 bases. The CDR3 is 15 amino acids. Here the CDR3 DNA reads TGTGCCAGCAGTGACCGTAGATTGAATAATTCACCCCTCCACTTT. Residues: CASSDRRLNNSPLHF.

The chain uses TRBV7-8 and TRBJ1-3, with 7 bases aligning to TRBD1. Per the germline V gene, CDR1 is SGHVS and CDR2 is FQNEAQ. V was pared by 5 bases and J by 8 bases, with 12 bases of the junction left unmatched. CDR3 length: 15 residues. CDR3 protein: CASSVQGSGVDTIYF. DNA of the CDR3: TGTGCCAGCAGCGTACAGGGGTCCGGAGTGGACACCATATATTTT.

This clonotype showed up many times. The J gene is TRBJ2-7, the V gene TRBV20-1; D might be TRBD2 (5 bases). The length of the CDR3 is 14 residues. Trimming removed 1 base at V and 6 bases at J, with 16 bases between. Germline assignment: CDR1 DFQATT and CDR2 SNEGSKA (reference sequence). The CDR3 nucleotides read TGCAGTGCTAGAGCGCCGACCTCTCGGGGCGAGCAGTACTTC. Protein: CSARAPTSRGEQYF.

J is TRBJ1-3 and V is TRBV12-3 or TRBV12-4; D may be TRBD1 (6 bases). The CDR3 has 16 residues. V lost 4 bases to trimming and J lost 4 bases, with 17 bases between them. The CDR3 region is CASSYSPGAGGNTIYF. The CDR3 coding sequence is TGTGCCAGCAGTTACTCCCCAGGGGCTGGGGGAAACACCATATATTTT.

This clonotype has just a few counts. This sequence joins TRBV7-2 and TRBJ1-1; D is unresolved. CDR1 is SGHTA and CDR2 is FQGNSA in the germline V gene. The CDR3 has 15 residues. Trimming took off 1 base at V and 5 bases at J, with 14 bases between the two ends. This CDR3 reads CASSLGIGGFTEAFF. DNA for the CDR3: TGTGCCAGCAGCTTAGGGATTGGAGGCTTTACTGAAGCTTTCTTT.

This clonotype was observed once. The V gene is TRBV5-6, the J gene TRBJ2-5; maybe TRBD2 (5 bases). Germline assignment: CDR1 SGHDT and CDR2 YYEEEE. The CDR3 has 15 amino acids. Trimming shortened V by 1 base and J by 4 bases, and 14 bases separated the two germline ends. CDR3 amino acids: CASSLLGARSETQYF. For the CDR3, the DNA is TGTGCCAGCAGCTTGCTGGGAGCACGGTCAGAGACCCAGTACTTC.

This clonotype occurred a few times. The rearrangement links TRBV3-1 to TRBJ2-1, with D maybe TRBD2 (5 bases). Trimming took off 1 base at V and 4 bases at J, with 14 bases between the two ends. The CDR3 runs 16 residues. Germline V gene lookup returns CDR1 LGHDT and CDR2 YNNKEL (reference sequence). CDR3 region: CASSQGGGRGYNEQFF. The CDR3 coding sequence is TGTGCCAGCAGCCAAGGCGGAGGAAGAGGGTACAATGAGCAGTTCTTC.

CDR3 nucleotides: TGTGCCAGCTCCTGGGGGGACTTGAGCACCTACGAGCAGTACTTC. Translated, it gives CASSWGDLSTYEQYF. The V call is TRBV18, the J call TRBJ2-7; TRBD2 is a possible D gene (6 bases). Germline V CDR1 and CDR2: KGHSH, LQKENI. V was trimmed by 6 bases and J by 2 bases, leaving 17 bases between them. The CDR3 is 15 amino acids.

This clonotype was recorded a few times. The chain links TRBV5-1 to TRBJ1-2, with a possible D match to TRBD1 (5 bases). Germline V CDR1 and CDR2: SGHRS, YFSETQ. V was shortened by 7 bases and J by 8 bases, with 24 bases between the two germline ends. This CDR3 is 15 amino acids long. The CDR3 here is CASARRGQEDRGYTF. CDR3 DNA: TGCGCCAGCGCTCGCCGGGGCCAAGAAGATCGGGGCTACACCTTC.

This clonotype was seen a few times. The CDR3 region is CASNPGGPGNEQFF. The DNA of the CDR3 is TGTGCCAGCAACCCGGGAGGGCCCGGCAATGAGCAGTTCTTC. V and J are TRBV6-1 and TRBJ2-1; 8 nucleotides align to TRBD2. With V trimmed by 7 bases and J by 6 bases, 8 bases remained unmatched. CDR1 is MNHNS and CDR2 is SASEGT in the germline V gene. The CDR3 runs 14 residues.

J is TRBJ2-3 and V is TRBV12-3 or TRBV12-4, with 8 nucleotides matching TRBD2. V was pared by 5 bases and J by 4 bases, with 5 bases of the junction left unmatched. CDR3 length: 14 amino acids. The CDR3 coding sequence is TGTGCCAGCAGTCGACTAGCGAGGGCAGATACGCAGTATTTT. Amino acid sequence: CASSRLARADTQYF.

This clonotype was picked up many times. The rearrangement joins TRBV20-1 to TRBJ2-5; the D call may be TRBD1 or TRBD2 (5 bases each). Germline lookup yields CDR1 DFQATT and CDR2 SNEGSKA (reference sequence). The CDR3 loop spans 13 amino acids. V lost 6 bases, J lost 2 bases, and 13 bases lay in between. The CDR3 is CSAPGRGQETQYF. As DNA, the CDR3 is TGCAGTGCGCCGGGACGCGGACAAGAGACCCAGTACTTC.